This TCR beta chain was sequenced during a study of somatic mutations in cytotoxic T cells in rheumatoid arthritis listed by TCRdb under 2017. In terms of the full investigation: A FACSAria II or Sony SH800 was used to flow-sort some V beta antibody-stained T-cell populations at nearly 100% purity, and TCRB sequencing was also done on sorted V beta1+ cells. To characterize clonality, the study used TCRB deep sequencing while asking whether somatic mutations are carried by expanded CD8+ T-cell clones in newly diagnosed, untreated rheumatoid arthritis. A total of about 67 rheumatoid arthritis patients and about 21 healthy controls underwent TCRB deep sequencing. The median ages of the patient and control groups were essentially identical.

TCRB CDR3 sequencing used the immunoSEQ assay on genomic DNA. On the study's bioinformatics: Analyses were restricted to productive TCRB rearrangements. Clonality was calculated as a Shannon entropy-based productive clonality index, and a clone was defined by a unique TCRB CDR3 sequence. Repertoire overlap between two samples was calculated from the template counts of each clone relative to total templates per sample. A correlation with a Spearman r of about 0.58 was found between V-gene usage by flow cytometry and V-gene usage by TCRB sequencing. TCRdb carries this immuneACCESS record with in-frame sequences only. Its versions omit some clonotypes, under half of them owing to an unresolved V gene in the studies checked, with the rest unexplained. V and J calls and clone size are given by that table; D and trimming were obtained from the DNA. The sample has 30,000 to 45,000 clones on record, about 80% of them singletons. The ten largest clones represent roughly 3.1% of the sample.

The paper as a whole reports these results and caveats: Rheumatoid arthritis patients and age-matched healthy controls did not significantly differ in CD8+ T-cell clonality. The slight TRBV07 underrepresentation in patients was not adjusted for multiple comparisons. An increase of CD8+ clonality with age was seen in patients (Spearman r=0.49) but not in healthy controls. Viral specificity could not be ruled out by absence from virus-specific databases, and the antigen targets of the expanded CD8+ clones remained unknown. In about an eighth of the 65 patients, more than 20% of CD8+ cells belonged to the largest CD8+ clone, while several identical CD8+ TCRB sequences were shared between blood and synovial fluid.

About this clone itself: Its target antigen remains unknown. One base away there is no much larger clone; base qualities are not given.

From a lookup of the germline V gene, CDR1 and CDR2 are SGHAT and FQNNGV. Inclusive of the bounding cysteine and phenylalanine, the CDR3 is 13 residues long. CDR3 DNA is the only sequence kept; it has 39 bases, read in frame from the first base. Trimming removed 1 base from V and 0 bases from J, leaving 4 bases between the germline ends. Buffy coats from 20 to 25 blood donors served as healthy controls, a group that was under 65% female with a median age of roughly 61 years (range roughly 21-75). On an AutoMACS, CD4+ and CD8+ cells were isolated via positive magnetic bead selection, and their purity was verified by flow cytometry. Peripheral blood mononuclear cells were obtained using density gradient separation with Ficoll-Paque PLUS. DNA was extracted from CD4-enriched, CD8-enriched or PBMC samples with Nucleospin Tissue or Tissue XS kits and quantified with a Qubit 2.0 fluorometer.

The sequence came from a middle-aged man in good health. Sequencing was carried out using CD8+ T cells sorted from blood. The rearranged segments are TRBV11-2 and TRBJ2-7; no confident D gene assignment can be made. The CDR3 loop reads CASSLGSSYEQYF. The DNA sequence reads TGTGCCAGCAGCTTAGGGAGCTCCTACGAGCAGTACTTC.